These T cell receptor beta chains were read from a single sample in a study of T cell responses to AZD1222 COVID-19 vaccine. The protocol was immunoSEQ multiplex PCR, while the TCRdb copy is restricted to in-frame clones and leaves out a portion. The repertoire holds 90,000 to 95,000 clones, with approximately 90% as singletons. The source material was peripheral blood, sampled on day 0 of AZD1222 vaccination. The origin of the receptors is an adult in good health. Each CDR3 is given with its conserved first and last residue. The order of the fields is J gene, clone size, D gene, V gene, CDR3 DNA, CDR3 protein. The D gene is left open where the match is weak. Clone size is shown for a subset of rows, as once, few, many or a class of expanded clone.

j_call: TRBJ1-2
clone_size: .
d_call: TRBD1
v_call: TRBV7-2
cdr3_nt: TGTGCCAGCAGCCCCGGGGGACAGGGAACAAACTATGGCTACACCTTC
cdr3_aa: CASSPGGQGTNYGYTF

j_call: TRBJ1-1
clone_size: .
d_call: .
v_call: TRBV3-1/TRBV3-2
cdr3_nt: TGTGCCAGCAGCCAACGGTTCACTGAAGCTTTCTTT
cdr3_aa: CASSQRFTEAFF

j_call: TRBJ2-2
clone_size: .
d_call: TRBD2
v_call: TRBV4-1
cdr3_nt: TGCGCCAGCAGCCGGGGACTAGCGGGAGACACCGGGGAGCTGTTTTTT
cdr3_aa: CASSRGLAGDTGELFF

j_call: TRBJ2-7
clone_size: .
d_call: TRBD1
v_call: TRBV7-9
cdr3_nt: TGTGCCAGCAGCGCCTGGGGGACAGGGGCCTACGAGCAGTACTTC
cdr3_aa: CASSAWGTGAYEQYF

j_call: TRBJ1-1
clone_size: .
d_call: TRBD1
v_call: TRBV9
cdr3_nt: TGTGCCAGCAGCATCACAGGGGACACTGAAGCTTTCTTT
cdr3_aa: CASSITGDTEAFF

j_call: TRBJ1-2
clone_size: .
d_call: .
v_call: TRBV6-5
cdr3_nt: TGTGCCAGCAGTACCCCCGGGACGGGGAACTATGGCTACACCTTC
cdr3_aa: CASSTPGTGNYGYTF

j_call: TRBJ2-1
clone_size: .
d_call: .
v_call: TRBV3-1/TRBV3-2
cdr3_nt: TGTGCCAGCAGCCATCAGACCCCGAGAGATGAGCAGTTCTTC
cdr3_aa: CASSHQTPRDEQFF

j_call: TRBJ2-7
clone_size: .
d_call: .
v_call: TRBV12-3/TRBV12-4
cdr3_nt: TGTGCCAGCAGTCCCGGAGGGTACGAGCAGTACTTC
cdr3_aa: CASSPGGYEQYF

j_call: TRBJ2-7
clone_size: .
d_call: TRBD2
v_call: TRBV27
cdr3_nt: TGTGCCAGCAGTTTGCGCCCCCCACTAGCGGGACCACTCTACGAGCAGTACTTC
cdr3_aa: CASSLRPPLAGPLYEQYF

j_call: TRBJ1-2
clone_size: few
d_call: .
v_call: TRBV5-1
cdr3_nt: TGCGCCAGCAGCTTGAATCCTGGGGCAGACTATGGCTACACCTTC
cdr3_aa: CASSLNPGADYGYTF

j_call: TRBJ2-5
clone_size: .
d_call: TRBD2
v_call: TRBV7-9
cdr3_nt: TGTGCCAGCAGGTGGGCGGGGAGGGCACAAGAGACCCAGTACTTC
cdr3_aa: CASRWAGRAQETQYF

j_call: TRBJ1-1
clone_size: .
d_call: .
v_call: TRBV6-2/TRBV6-3
cdr3_nt: TGTGCCAGCAGTTATCGGGGGGACACTGAAGCTTTCTTT
cdr3_aa: CASSYRGDTEAFF

j_call: TRBJ1-5
clone_size: .
d_call: TRBD1
v_call: TRBV29-1
cdr3_nt: TGCAGCGCTGGACAGGAGGGTAAGCCCCAGCATTTT
cdr3_aa: CSAGQEGKPQHF

j_call: TRBJ2-7
clone_size: .
d_call: .
v_call: TRBV14
cdr3_nt: TGTGCCAGCAGCCAAGATTTGTTGGGTCATAGGGTCGGCTACGAGCAGTACTTC
cdr3_aa: CASSQDLLGHRVGYEQYF

j_call: TRBJ1-3
clone_size: .
d_call: .
v_call: TRBV28
cdr3_nt: TGTGCCAGCAGTCCCGGGACCAATCGTGGTAACACCATATATTTT
cdr3_aa: CASSPGTNRGNTIYF

j_call: TRBJ1-2
clone_size: .
d_call: TRBD1
v_call: TRBV7-9
cdr3_nt: TGTGCCAGCAGCCGCGGGGGCAGACAGGGCCTGATCTTGGGTGGCTACACCTTC
cdr3_aa: CASSRGGRQGLILGGYTF

j_call: TRBJ2-7
clone_size: .
d_call: TRBD1
v_call: TRBV6-5
cdr3_nt: TGTGCCAGCAGTTACTCGATCGTTCAGGGGGTGTACGAGCAGTACTTC
cdr3_aa: CASSYSIVQGVYEQYF

j_call: TRBJ1-1
clone_size: .
d_call: .
v_call: TRBV30
cdr3_nt: TGTGCCTGGAGTTCAGGCTTAGGAGCGACTGAAGCTTTCTTT
cdr3_aa: CAWSSGLGATEAFF

j_call: TRBJ1-6
clone_size: .
d_call: .
v_call: TRBV21-1
cdr3_nt: TGTGCCAGCGCAACAGTCCCTATTAATTCACCCCTCCACTTT
cdr3_aa: CASATVPINSPLHF

j_call: TRBJ1-1
clone_size: once
d_call: .
v_call: TRBV11-2
cdr3_nt: TGTGCCAGCAGCTTGCAGGGGCTCACTGAAGCTTTCTTT
cdr3_aa: CASSLQGLTEAFF